The T cell receptor beta chain described here comes from a study of T cell responses to AZD1222 COVID-19 vaccine. General study findings and limits: The breadth and depth of Spike-specific TCRs increased once two AZD1222 doses had been given. Researchers took repertoire samples only after the peak T cell response had come. Possibly, clonal diversity was underestimated; donors were largely white British and included more females.

As regards this clone: Its antigen remains unknown.

TCRdb's table, derived via immunoSEQ multiplex PCR, lists solely in-frame clones and lacks some. The sample records approximately 180,000 clones, more than 80% being singletons. This sequence originates from an adult who received the MenACWY meningococcal vaccine as a control. The source was peripheral blood, collected 28 days after the second dose of the MenACWY control vaccine.

CDR3 loop: CASSELGASNSPLHF. DNA for the CDR3: TGTGCCAGCAGTGAACTTGGAGCATCAAATTCACCCCTCCACTTT. V is TRBV25-1 and J is TRBJ1-6; D ambiguous. The CDR3 has 15 residues. V was cut by 2 bases and J by 7 bases, with 12 bases left in between. Germline-derived CDR1 and CDR2 are MGHDK and SYGVNS.